Listed below are T cell receptor beta chains from one sample, sequenced in a study of OX40 agonist ivuxolimab in advanced cancers. Clones were read by immunoSEQ multiplex PCR, and TCRdb kept only the in-frame ones, dropping some. The table records around 110,000 clones, approximately 90% of them present only once. The sequencing used CD4+ or CD8+ T cells sorted from blood, collected in a trial of the OX40 agonist ivuxolimab. These receptors all stem from an adult with an advanced solid tumor such as melanoma, head and neck, liver or kidney cancer. The CDR3 runs from the conserved cysteine through the conserved F or W. D genes are given only for firm matches.

D: NA; V: TRBV15; CDR3: CATSRVAGQGEAFF
D: TRBD1; V: TRBV20-1; CDR3: CSARDREAFF
D: NA; V: TRBV7-3; CDR3: CASSFGTPRDTEAFF
D: NA; V: TRBV28; CDR3: CASSTRGPYEQYF
D: TRBD1; V: TRBV7-9; CDR3: CASSAGQLNTEAFF
D: NA; V: TRBV5-6; CDR3: CASTFSPYNEQFF
D: TRBD1; V: TRBV5-4; CDR3: CASSRQGAGDYGYTF
D: NA; V: TRBV5-1; CDR3: CASSYLGGALYNEQFF
D: NA; V: TRBV27; CDR3: CASSPLGGLSNEQFF
D: NA; V: TRBV6-1; CDR3: CASESNYGYTF
D: TRBD2; V: TRBV7-2; CDR3: CASSILAGISYEQYF
D: NA; V: TRBV5-1; CDR3: CASSLEQSHYEQYF
D: NA; V: TRBV28; CDR3: CASSRWGRADTQYF
D: TRBD1; V: TRBV11-2; CDR3: CASSLVSPGGYEQYF
D: NA; V: TRBV19; CDR3: CASSPLRTSTDTQYF
D: TRBD2; V: TRBV29-1; CDR3: CSTLTSGYNEQFF
D: TRBD2; V: TRBV14; CDR3: CASSRGLAGYNEQFF
D: NA; V: TRBV15; CDR3: CATSRSPGHRNEQYF
D: NA; V: TRBV19; CDR3: CASSISGSRTGELFF
D: NA; V: TRBV9; CDR3: CASGGVRGNTEAFF
D: NA; V: TRBV19; CDR3: CASSMDGRGTIYF
D: TRBD1; V: TRBV6-1; CDR3: CASSSGQGPDTQYF
D: NA; V: TRBV7-2; CDR3: CASSSLPKNSPLHF
D: TRBD2; V: TRBV10-1; CDR3: CASSEGLAGASYEQYF
D: TRBD2; V: TRBV9; CDR3: CASSGTSGNTGELFF
D: TRBD1; V: TRBV7-8; CDR3: CASCQGAIQETQYF
D: NA; V: TRBV29-1; CDR3: CSVDRSYNEQFF
D: NA; V: TRBV7-2; CDR3: CASSQDRNNEKLFF
D: TRBD1; V: TRBV28; CDR3: CATRSSGGNYGYTF
D: TRBD1; V: TRBV19; CDR3: CASSDRGQGDTQYF
D: NA; V: TRBV6-5; CDR3: CASSYTTGIGYGYTF
D: NA; V: TRBV10-3; CDR3: CATGVVVDTQYF
D: TRBD2; V: TRBV19; CDR3: CASSTGLAGGQGSYNEQFF
D: NA; V: TRBV12-5; CDR3: CASGLVVGDTDTQYF
D: TRBD2; V: TRBV7-9; CDR3: CASSSSGGSDTQYF
D: NA; V: TRBV5-1; CDR3: CASSLTPGDYGYTF
D: TRBD1; V: TRBV5-8; CDR3: CASSSRDRVVNSPLHF
D: TRBD2; V: TRBV18; CDR3: CASSVTYQPGGYEQYF
D: NA; V: TRBV7-6; CDR3: CASSSVQAPWTEAFF
D: NA; V: TRBV7-2; CDR3: CASSLVSAYNEQFF